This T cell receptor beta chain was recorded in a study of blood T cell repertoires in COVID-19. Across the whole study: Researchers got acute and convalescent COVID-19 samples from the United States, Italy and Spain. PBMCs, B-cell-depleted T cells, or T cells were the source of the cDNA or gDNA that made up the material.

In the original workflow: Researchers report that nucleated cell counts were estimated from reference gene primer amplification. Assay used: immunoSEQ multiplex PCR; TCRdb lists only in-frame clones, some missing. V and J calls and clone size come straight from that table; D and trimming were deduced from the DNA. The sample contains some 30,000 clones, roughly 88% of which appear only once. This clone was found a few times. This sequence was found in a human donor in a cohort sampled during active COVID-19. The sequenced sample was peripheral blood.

CDR3 nucleotide sequence: TGTGCCAGCAGCTTAGGCTCCGGGTATAGCAATCAGCCCCAGCATTTT. Translation: CASSLGSGYSNQPQHF. The chain employs TRBV11-2 and TRBJ1-5; D ambiguous. This CDR3 has 16 amino acids. V dropped 1 base and J dropped 0 bases, with 10 bases sitting between them. CDR1 and CDR2 from the germline V gene are SGHAT and FQNNGV.